A single sample is the source of the 26 T cell receptor beta chains below, sequenced in a study of CD8+CD57+ T cells in acquired aplastic anemia. Flow cytometry had shown expanded CD8+CD57+ cells in the patients chosen for sequencing. TCR beta VDJ and CDR3 were profiled, and genomic DNA was the template. Via MiXCR, TCRdb re-called the reads, giving one row per CDR3 protein. In the table there are 170,000 or so distinct CDR3 sequences, less than 65% of which are singletons. The material sequenced was sorted CD4+, CD8+, or CD8+CD57+ T cells (not recorded which) from PBMCs. All receptors come from a human donor with aplastic anemia.

This clonotype was recorded many times. This rearrangement joins TRBV7-9 to TRBJ2-5, with 12 bases matching TRBD2. The V segment lost 2 bases and the J segment 5 bases; nucleotides outside the gene matches: 6. This CDR3 is built from 16 residues. Looked up from germline, CDR1 is SEHNR and CDR2 is FQNEAQ (reference sequence). This CDR3 reads CASSLLSSGGAETQYF. The CDR3 DNA sequence: TGTGCCAGCAGCTTATTGTCTAGCGGGGGGGCCGAGACCCAGTACTTC.

The rearrangement links TRBV29-1 to TRBJ1-2; 8 bases agree with TRBD1. Germline loops: CDR1 SQVTM, CDR2 ANQGSEA. V was clipped by 2 bases and J by 4 bases; unmatched bases: 3. This CDR3 region has 13 residues. CDR3 sequence reads: CSVETTGVYGYTF. DNA of the CDR3: TGCAGCGTTGAAACGACAGGGGTCTATGGCTACACCTTC.

The rearrangement links TRBV2 to TRBJ2-1, with 11 bases identical to TRBD2. The CDR3 contains 15 residues. Germline V gene sequence: CDR1 SNHLY, CDR2 FYNNEI. After removal of 5 bases from V and 10 bases from J, the junction contained 10 bases not matched to a gene. The CDR3 here is CASSRVTSGASEQFF. The CDR3 coding sequence is TGTGCCAGCAGTCGCGTGACTAGCGGGGCGTCCGAGCAGTTCTTC.

Details on this clonotype: In this CDR3 the conserved last residue, phenylalanine or tryptophan, is missing, so a read error is likely. The DNA is left out, because the CDR3 cannot be placed on it with certainty; the CDR3 is given as TCRdb lists it. This rearrangement joins TRBV5-1 to TRBJ1-3. The CDR3 contains 10 residues when both ends are counted. Germline V CDR1 and CDR2: SGHRS, YFSETQ. CDR3 sequence: CASSLSRLAG.

This chain uses TRBV10-3 with TRBJ2-3; 9 bases are a match to TRBD1. The V segment lost 6 bases and the J segment 6 bases; nucleotides outside the gene matches: 4. The CDR3 loop spans 13 amino acids. CDR1 is ENHRY, CDR2 SYGVKD, per germline. Written as DNA, the CDR3 is TGTGCCATCAGACAGGGGGCCGCGGATACGCAGTATTTT. Protein sequence: CAIRQGAADTQYF.

This sequence joins TRBV7-9 and TRBJ2-2, with D unclear. Trimming shortened V by 6 bases and J by 10 bases, and 6 bases separated the two germline ends. This CDR3 contains 10 residues. Germline CDR1 is SEHNR and CDR2 is FQNEAQ (reference sequence). Here the CDR3 DNA reads TGTGCCAGCAGTCGGGCGGAGCTGTTTTTT. Amino acid sequence: CASSRAELFF.

The chain links TRBV7-3 to TRBJ1-2; 7 bases align to TRBD1. After removal of 5 bases from V and 1 base from J, the junction contained 7 bases not matched to a gene. This CDR3 has 15 amino acids. The germline gives CDR1 SGHTA, CDR2 FQGTGA. The DNA for the CDR3 is TGTGCCAGCAGCCAGGAGACAGGGATTAACTATGGCTACACCTTC. Translated: CASSQETGINYGYTF.

This sequence joins TRBV29-1 and TRBJ2-5, with D perhaps matching TRBD2 (5 bases). V shed 8 bases and J shed 3 bases, with 13 bases lying between them. The CDR3 sequence is 12 residues long. The germline CDR1 and CDR2 sequences are SQVTM and ANQGSEA. The DNA of the CDR3 is TGCAGCACGCGAGGGAGCAAAGAGACCCAGTACTTC. Translation gives CSTRGSKETQYF.

V usage is TRBV20-1 and J usage is TRBJ2-3; 11 bases are shared with TRBD2. Germline lookup yields CDR1 DFQATT and CDR2 SNEGSKA (reference sequence). The V gene end was trimmed by 0 bases and the J gene end by 4 bases; junction bases not matched to a gene: 9. This CDR3 spans 17 amino acids. The CDR3 nucleotides read TGCAGTGCTAGAGATCCAACCGGGACTAGCGGCCCAGATACGCAGTATTTT. Its protein product is CSARDPTGTSGPDTQYF.

The chain uses TRBV29-1 and TRBJ2-4; D remains ambiguous. Trimming took off 6 bases at V and 5 bases at J, with 14 bases between the two ends. This CDR3 has 13 amino acids. Per the germline V gene, CDR1 is SQVTM and CDR2 is ANQGSEA. CDR3 coding DNA: TGCAGCGTGGTTGACACGGCCCAAAACATTCAGTACTTC. It is translated as CSVVDTAQNIQYF.

Concerning this clonotype: Just one base apart from a much larger clone, this may be a read error. The chain links TRBV4-1 to TRBJ1-2; D gene unclear. The CDR3 loop spans 14 amino acids. The ends were cut back, 4 bases at V and 1 base at J, with 10 bases in the middle. Looked up from germline, CDR1 is MGHRA and CDR2 is YSYEKL. CDR3 sequence reads: CASSRATGNYGYTF. The CDR3 DNA is TGCGCCAGCAGCCGAGCGACGGGTAACTATGGCTACACCTTC.

The V gene is TRBV7-2, the J gene TRBJ2-7; maybe TRBD1 (5 bases). Germline V lookup: CDR1 SGHTA, CDR2 FQGNSA. This CDR3 is built from 14 residues. Trimming stripped 3 bases from V and 1 base from J, with 10 bases between. The CDR3 DNA reads as TGTGCCAGCAGCTTTGGGGCAGCATCCTACGAGCAGTACTTC. Its protein is CASSFGAASYEQYF.

The chain uses TRBV14 and TRBJ2-3, with D tentatively TRBD1 (5 bases). The length of the CDR3 is 14 residues. The V and J ends lost 4 bases and 4 bases respectively, with 12 bases between them. Germline CDR1 reads SGHDN; CDR2 reads FVKESK. This CDR3 is CASSLRQGSDTQYF. In DNA form, the CDR3 reads TGTGCCAGCAGCCTAAGGCAGGGTTCAGATACGCAGTATTTT.

This chain connects TRBV10-1 to TRBJ1-1, with D possibly being TRBD1 (5 bases). Germline CDR1 reads WNHNN; CDR2 reads SYGVQD (reference sequence). V was cut by 0 bases and J by 4 bases, with 9 bases left in between. The CDR3 is 14 residues long. DNA of the CDR3: TGCGCCAGCAGTGAGTCGGGGGAGATCACTGAAGCTTTCTTT. Encoded protein: CASSESGEITEAFF.

This clonotype was found many times. The V gene is TRBV6-5, the J gene TRBJ2-7, with D possibly TRBD1 on 7 matching bases. V shed 0 bases and J shed 6 bases, with 27 bases lying between them. Germline CDR1 MNHEY, CDR2 SVGAGI. CDR3 length: 19 amino acids. For the CDR3, the DNA is TGTGCCAGCAGTTACTCGAAACTAGGCTCGGCAGGGGGGCCCTCCGAGCAGTACTTC. Protein: CASSYSKLGSAGGPSEQYF.

Concerning this clonotype: The junction shows a germline mismatch at one end, possibly a read error. V usage is TRBV7-7 and J usage is TRBJ2-7, with D perhaps TRBD2 (5 bases). CDR3 length equals 12 residues. Looked up from germline, CDR1 is SSHAT and CDR2 is FNYEAQ (reference sequence). The CDR3 sequence: CASSLLRAEQYF. CDR3 coding DNA: TGTGCTAGCAGCTTGTTGAGGGCCGAGCAGTACTTC.

This clonotype was observed many times. This rearrangement joins TRBV3-1 to TRBJ2-7, with 8 positions matching TRBD1. Trimming at V came to 2 bases and at J to 7 bases, leaving 10 bases not matched to a gene. This CDR3 region has 15 residues. Germline V gives CDR1 LGHDT, CDR2 YNNKEL (reference sequence). The CDR3 DNA follows: TGTGCCAGCAGCCAAAGTCTACAGGGGGGACGTGAGCAGTACTTC. The encoded protein is CASSQSLQGGREQYF.

The chain combines TRBV6-1 with TRBJ1-3; D is unclear. CDR1 is MNHNS, CDR2 SASEGT, per germline. The ends were cut back, 0 bases at V and 0 bases at J, with 9 bases in the middle. The CDR3 contains 16 residues. CDR3 amino acids: CASSEARLLSGNTIYF. The CDR3, as DNA: TGTGCCAGCAGTGAAGCCCGGTTACTCTCTGGAAACACCATATATTTT.

This clonotype was seen at least ten times. V is TRBV4-1 and J is TRBJ2-2; D is unresolved. This CDR3 is 15 amino acids long. Germline CDR1 reads MGHRA; CDR2 reads YSYEKL. V was pared by 0 bases and J by 2 bases, with 7 bases between. This chain's CDR3 is CASSQDSKNTGELFF. The CDR3 region has the DNA TGCGCCAGCAGCCAAGATTCAAAAAACACCGGGGAGCTGTTTTTT.

This chain links TRBV10-3 with TRBJ2-1; 8 bases fit TRBD1. Losses at the gene ends were 2 bases for V and 0 bases for J; bases not matched to a gene: 6. Germline V gene sequence: CDR1 ENHRY, CDR2 SYGVKD. CDR3 size: 17 residues. DNA for the CDR3: TGTGCCATCAGTGAGCCGGGACAGGCGAGCTCCTACAATGAGCAGTTCTTC. Translation: CAISEPGQASSYNEQFF.

This clonotype showed up many times. The rearrangement joins TRBV28 to TRBJ1-1, with 7 positions matching TRBD1. Germline V lookup: CDR1 MDHEN, CDR2 SYDVKM. Trimming removed 5 bases from V and 0 bases from J; junction bases left unmatched: 3. The CDR3 extends over 14 amino acids. The CDR3 nucleotides read TGTGCCAGCAGTCACAGGGGCCTGAACACTGAAGCTTTCTTT. Protein product: CASSHRGLNTEAFF.

The chain couples TRBV7-3 to TRBJ1-2, with TRBD1 as a possible D gene (5 bases). The V and J ends lost 3 bases and 0 bases respectively, with 17 bases between them. Germline V CDR1 and CDR2: SGHTA, FQGTGA. This CDR3 spans 17 amino acids. The CDR3 coding sequence is TGTGCCAGCAGCTTCCCCGCAGACAGATCTACTAACTATGGCTACACCTTC. Protein: CASSFPADRSTNYGYTF.

The chain joins TRBV10-3 to TRBJ1-1; D is ambiguous. Trimming removed 4 bases from V and 7 bases from J, with 19 bases in between. This CDR3 has 15 amino acids. Germline V CDR1 and CDR2: ENHRY, SYGVKD. CDR3 nucleotides: TGTGCCATCAGTGGGGGAAGCGGGGTGCCACTTGAAGCTTTCTTT. Residues: CAISGGSGVPLEAFF.

The chain uses TRBV9 and TRBJ1-1; maybe TRBD1 (6 bases). The CDR3 length is 15 residues. V gave up 0 bases and J gave up 5 bases, with 14 bases separating them. From germline, CDR1 is SGDLS and CDR2 YYNGEE. The CDR3 sequence is CASSVAGDPSTEAFF. Here the CDR3 DNA reads TGTGCCAGCAGCGTAGCAGGGGACCCGAGTACTGAAGCTTTCTTT.

The chain joins TRBV2 to TRBJ2-3, with TRBD2 identical over 12 bases. The CDR3 extends over 13 amino acids. The germline V gene encodes CDR1 SNHLY and CDR2 FYNNEI. Losses at the gene ends were 11 bases for V and 0 bases for J; bases not matched to a gene: 0. DNA for the CDR3: TGTGCCGGACTAGCGGGGAGCACAGATACGCAGTATTTT. It codes for CAGLAGSTDTQYF. Full variable domain (outside the CDR3, taken from reference TRBV2 and TRBJ2-3): EPEVTQTPSHQVTQMGQEVILRCVPISNHLYFYWYRQILGQKVEFLVSFYNNEISEKSEIFDDQFSVERPDGSNFTLKIRSTKLEDSAMYFCAGLAGSTDTQYFGPGTRLTVL.

This clonotype has more than one count but fewer than ten. The rearrangement links TRBV5-1 to TRBJ1-6; 10 bases fit TRBD1. V lost 4 bases, J lost 7 bases, and 5 bases stayed unmatched. Germline loops: CDR1 SGHRS, CDR2 YFSETQ. This CDR3 has 15 residues. The CDR3 sequence is CASSPGTGENSPLHF. DNA for the CDR3: TGCGCCAGCAGCCCCGGGACAGGGGAAAATTCACCCCTCCACTTT. The full variable domain, rest sourced from reference TRBV5-1 and TRBJ1-6, is KAGVTQTPRYLIKTRGQQVTLSCSPISGHRSVSWYQQTPGQGLQFLFEYFSETQRNKGNFPGRFSGRQFSNSRSEMNVSTLELGDSALYLCASSPGTGENSPLHFGNGTRLTVT.